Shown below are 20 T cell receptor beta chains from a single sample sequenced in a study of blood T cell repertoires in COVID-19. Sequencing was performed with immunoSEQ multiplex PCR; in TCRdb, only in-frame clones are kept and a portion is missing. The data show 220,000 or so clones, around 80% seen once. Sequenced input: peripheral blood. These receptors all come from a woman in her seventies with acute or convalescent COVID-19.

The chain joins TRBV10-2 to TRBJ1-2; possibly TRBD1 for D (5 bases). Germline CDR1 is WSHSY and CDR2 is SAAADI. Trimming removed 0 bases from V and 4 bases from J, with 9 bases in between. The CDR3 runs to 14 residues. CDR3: CASSESGGGYGYTF. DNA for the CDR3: TGCGCCAGCAGTGAGTCGGGGGGAGGCTATGGCTACACCTTC.

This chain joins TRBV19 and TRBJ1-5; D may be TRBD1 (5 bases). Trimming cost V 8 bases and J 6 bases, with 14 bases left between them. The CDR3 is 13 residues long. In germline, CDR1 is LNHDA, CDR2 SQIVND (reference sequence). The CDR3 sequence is CASAPGVTQPQHF. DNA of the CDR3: TGTGCCAGTGCGCCGGGGGTGACTCAGCCCCAGCATTTT.

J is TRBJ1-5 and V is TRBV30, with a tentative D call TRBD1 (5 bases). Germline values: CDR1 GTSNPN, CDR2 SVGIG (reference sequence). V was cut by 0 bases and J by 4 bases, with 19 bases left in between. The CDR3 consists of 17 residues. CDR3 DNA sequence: TGTGCCTGGAGTGTACGGCGAGACAGTTACCTGAATCAGCCCCAGCATTTT. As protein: CAWSVRRDSYLNQPQHF.

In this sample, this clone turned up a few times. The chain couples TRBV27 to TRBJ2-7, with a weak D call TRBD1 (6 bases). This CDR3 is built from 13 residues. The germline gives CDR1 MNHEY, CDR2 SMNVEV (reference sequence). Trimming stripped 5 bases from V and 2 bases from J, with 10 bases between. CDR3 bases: TGTGCCAGCAGTCCCAGACAGGCCTACGAGCAGTACTTC. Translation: CASSPRQAYEQYF.

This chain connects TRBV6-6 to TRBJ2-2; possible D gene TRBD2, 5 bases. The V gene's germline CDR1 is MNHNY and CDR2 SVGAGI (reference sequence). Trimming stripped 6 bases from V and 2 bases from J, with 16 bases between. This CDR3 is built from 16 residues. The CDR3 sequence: CASREPGILNTGELFF. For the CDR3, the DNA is TGTGCCAGCAGGGAACCCGGGATACTCAACACCGGGGAGCTGTTTTTT.

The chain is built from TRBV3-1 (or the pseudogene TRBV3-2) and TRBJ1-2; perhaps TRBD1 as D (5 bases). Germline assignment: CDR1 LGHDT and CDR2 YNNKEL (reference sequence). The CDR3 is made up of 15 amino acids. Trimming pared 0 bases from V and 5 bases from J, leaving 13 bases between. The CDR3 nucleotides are TGTGCCAGCAGCCAAGATTATGAGACAGAGTATGGCTACACCTTC. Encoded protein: CASSQDYETEYGYTF.

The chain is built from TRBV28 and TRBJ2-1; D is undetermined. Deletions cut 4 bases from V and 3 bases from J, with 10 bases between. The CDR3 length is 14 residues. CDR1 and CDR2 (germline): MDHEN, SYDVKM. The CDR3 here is CASSSVEFYNEQFF. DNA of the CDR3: TGTGCCAGCAGTTCCGTGGAGTTCTACAATGAGCAGTTCTTC.

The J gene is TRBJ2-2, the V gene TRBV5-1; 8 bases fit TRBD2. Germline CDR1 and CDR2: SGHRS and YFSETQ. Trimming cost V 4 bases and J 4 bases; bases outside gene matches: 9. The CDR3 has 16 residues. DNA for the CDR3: TGCGCCAGCAGCCCGAGCGGGAGCGAGACCACCGGGGAGCTGTTTTTT. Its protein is CASSPSGSETTGELFF.

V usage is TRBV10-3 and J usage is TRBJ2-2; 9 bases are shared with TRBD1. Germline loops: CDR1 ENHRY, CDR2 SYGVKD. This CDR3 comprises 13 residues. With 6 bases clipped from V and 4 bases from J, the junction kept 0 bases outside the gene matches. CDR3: CAIRQGATGELFF. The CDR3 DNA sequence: TGTGCCATCAGACAGGGGGCCACCGGGGAGCTGTTTTTT.

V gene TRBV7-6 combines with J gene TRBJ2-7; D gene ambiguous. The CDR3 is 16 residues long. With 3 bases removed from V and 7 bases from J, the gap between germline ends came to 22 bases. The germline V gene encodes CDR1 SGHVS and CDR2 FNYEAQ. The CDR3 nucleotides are TGTGCCAGCAGCTTGAGCCCGTCTATGCAATATGTAGAGCAGTACTTC. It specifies CASSLSPSMQYVEQYF.

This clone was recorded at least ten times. The CDR3: CASSLWGRGRGAFF. DNA of the CDR3: TGTGCCAGCAGTTTATGGGGCAGGGGGCGTGGAGCTTTCTTT. The chain uses TRBV28 and TRBJ1-1; TRBD1 aligns across 8 bases. The ends lost 0 bases at V and 10 bases at J; junction bases unmatched: 7. Per the germline V gene, CDR1 is MDHEN and CDR2 is SYDVKM. The CDR3 loop spans 14 amino acids.

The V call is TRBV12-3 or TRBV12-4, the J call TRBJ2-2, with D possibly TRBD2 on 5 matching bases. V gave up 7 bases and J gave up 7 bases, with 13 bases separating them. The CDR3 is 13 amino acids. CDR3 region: CASMLLAGGELFF. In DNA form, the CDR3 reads TGTGCCAGCATGCTGCTAGCCGGCGGGGAGCTGTTTTTT.

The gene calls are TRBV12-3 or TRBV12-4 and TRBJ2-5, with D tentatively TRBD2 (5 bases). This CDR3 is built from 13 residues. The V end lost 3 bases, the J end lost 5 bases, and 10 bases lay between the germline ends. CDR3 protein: CASSFVGAETQYF. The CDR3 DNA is TGTGCCAGCAGTTTTGTGGGAGCCGAGACCCAGTACTTC.

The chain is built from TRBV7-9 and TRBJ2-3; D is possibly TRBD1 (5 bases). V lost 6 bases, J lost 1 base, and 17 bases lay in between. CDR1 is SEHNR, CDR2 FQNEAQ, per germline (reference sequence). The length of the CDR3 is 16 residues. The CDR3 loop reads CASRPGNGLGTDTQYF. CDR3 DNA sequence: TGTGCCAGCAGACCAGGGAACGGTTTAGGCACAGATACGCAGTATTTT. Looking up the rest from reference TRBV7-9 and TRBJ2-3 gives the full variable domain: DTGVSQNPRHKITKRGQNVTFRCDPISEHNRLYWYRQTLGQGPEFLTYFQNEAQLEKSRLLSDRFSAERPKGSFSTLEIQRTEQGDSAMYLCASRPGNGLGTDTQYFGPGTRLTVL.

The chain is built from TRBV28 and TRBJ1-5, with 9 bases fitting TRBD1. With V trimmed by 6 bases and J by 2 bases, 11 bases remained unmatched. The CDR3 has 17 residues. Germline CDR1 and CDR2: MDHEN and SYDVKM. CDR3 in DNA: TGTGCCAGCAGCCCCCGGGGACAGGGAATGGGCAATCAGCCCCAGCATTTT. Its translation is CASSPRGQGMGNQPQHF.

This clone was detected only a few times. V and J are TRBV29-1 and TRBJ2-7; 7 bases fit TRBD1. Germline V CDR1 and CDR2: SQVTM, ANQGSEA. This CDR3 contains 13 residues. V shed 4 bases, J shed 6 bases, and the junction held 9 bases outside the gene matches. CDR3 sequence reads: CSVGGGRGTEQYF. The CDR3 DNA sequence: TGCAGCGTTGGGGGCGGCAGGGGGACCGAGCAGTACTTC.

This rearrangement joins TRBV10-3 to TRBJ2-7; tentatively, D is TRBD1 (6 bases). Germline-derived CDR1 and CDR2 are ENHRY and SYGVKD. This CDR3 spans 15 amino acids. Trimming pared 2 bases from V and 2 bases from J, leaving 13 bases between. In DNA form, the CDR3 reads TGTGCCATCAGTGAGGGGACCCAGGGGACCTACGAGCAGTACTTC. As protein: CAISEGTQGTYEQYF.

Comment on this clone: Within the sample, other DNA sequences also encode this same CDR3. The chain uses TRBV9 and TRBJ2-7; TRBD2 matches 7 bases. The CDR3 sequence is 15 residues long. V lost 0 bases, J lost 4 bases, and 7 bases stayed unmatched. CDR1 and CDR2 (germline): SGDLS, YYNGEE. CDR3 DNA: TGTGCCAGCAGCGTAGGCGGCGGGAGTGGGTACGAGCAGTACTTC. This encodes CASSVGGGSGYEQYF.

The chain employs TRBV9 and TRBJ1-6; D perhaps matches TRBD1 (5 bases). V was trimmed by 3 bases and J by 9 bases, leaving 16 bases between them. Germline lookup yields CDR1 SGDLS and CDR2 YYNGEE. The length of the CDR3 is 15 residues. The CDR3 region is CASSARGNQGSPLHF. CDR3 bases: TGTGCCAGCAGCGCTCGGGGGAATCAGGGTTCACCCCTCCACTTT.

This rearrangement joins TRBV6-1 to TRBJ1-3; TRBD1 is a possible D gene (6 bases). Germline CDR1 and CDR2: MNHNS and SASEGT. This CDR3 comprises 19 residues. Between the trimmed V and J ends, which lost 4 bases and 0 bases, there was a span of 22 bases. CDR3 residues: CASSGRNRDHKGSGNTIYF. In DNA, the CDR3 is TGTGCCAGCAGTGGCCGGAACAGGGATCATAAAGGCTCTGGAAACACCATATATTTT.